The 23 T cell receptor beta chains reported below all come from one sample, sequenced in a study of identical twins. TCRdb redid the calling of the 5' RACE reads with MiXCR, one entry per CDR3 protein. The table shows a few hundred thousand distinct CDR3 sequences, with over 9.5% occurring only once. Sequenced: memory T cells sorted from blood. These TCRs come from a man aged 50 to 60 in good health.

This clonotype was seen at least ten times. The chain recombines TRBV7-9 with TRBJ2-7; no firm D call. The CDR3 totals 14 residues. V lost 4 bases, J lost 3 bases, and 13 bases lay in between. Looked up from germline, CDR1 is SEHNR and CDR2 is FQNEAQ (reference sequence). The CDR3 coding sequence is TGTGCCAGCAGCTCTGGAGCGACCCACTACGAGCAGTACTTC. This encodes CASSSGATHYEQYF.

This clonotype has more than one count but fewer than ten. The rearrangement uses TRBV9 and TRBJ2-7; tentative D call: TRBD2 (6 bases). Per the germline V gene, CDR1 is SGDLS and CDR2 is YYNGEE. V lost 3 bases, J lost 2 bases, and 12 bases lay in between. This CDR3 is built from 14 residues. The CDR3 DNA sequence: TGTGCCAGCAGCGCGGGAGTGGTCCCCTACGAGCAGTACTTC. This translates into CASSAGVVPYEQYF.

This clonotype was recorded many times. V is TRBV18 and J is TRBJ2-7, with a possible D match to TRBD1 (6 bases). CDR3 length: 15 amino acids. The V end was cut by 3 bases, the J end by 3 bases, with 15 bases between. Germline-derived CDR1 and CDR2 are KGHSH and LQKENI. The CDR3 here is CASSPTGPYIYEQYF. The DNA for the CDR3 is TGTGCCAGCTCACCGACAGGCCCCTACATCTACGAGCAGTACTTC.

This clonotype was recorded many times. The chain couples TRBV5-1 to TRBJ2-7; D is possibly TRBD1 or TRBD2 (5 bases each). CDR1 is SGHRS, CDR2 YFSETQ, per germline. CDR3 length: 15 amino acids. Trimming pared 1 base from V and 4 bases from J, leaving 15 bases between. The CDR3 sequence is CASSLNAGTEYEQYF. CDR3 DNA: TGCGCCAGCAGCTTGAATGCCGGGACGGAGTACGAGCAGTACTTC.

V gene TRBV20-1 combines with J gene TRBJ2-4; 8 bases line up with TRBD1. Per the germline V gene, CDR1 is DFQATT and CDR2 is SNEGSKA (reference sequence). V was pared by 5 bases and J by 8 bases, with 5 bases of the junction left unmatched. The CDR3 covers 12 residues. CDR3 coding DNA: TGCAGTGCTGCGGACAGGGCAGACATTCAGTACTTC. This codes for CSAADRADIQYF.

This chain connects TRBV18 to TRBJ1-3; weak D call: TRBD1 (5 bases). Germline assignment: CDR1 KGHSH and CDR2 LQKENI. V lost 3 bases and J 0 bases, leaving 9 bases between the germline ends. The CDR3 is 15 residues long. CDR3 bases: TGTGCCAGCTCACCTTCGGACATCTCTGGAAACACCATATATTTT. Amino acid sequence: CASSPSDISGNTIYF.

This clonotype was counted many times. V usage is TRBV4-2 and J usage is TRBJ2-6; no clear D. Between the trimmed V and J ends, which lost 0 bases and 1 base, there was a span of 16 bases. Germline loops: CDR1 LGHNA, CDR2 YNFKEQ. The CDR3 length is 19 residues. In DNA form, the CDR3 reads TGTGCCAGCAGCCAAGATCTCCAGCTGGGCGGTTCTGGGGCCAACGTCCTGACTTTC. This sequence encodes CASSQDLQLGGSGANVLTF.

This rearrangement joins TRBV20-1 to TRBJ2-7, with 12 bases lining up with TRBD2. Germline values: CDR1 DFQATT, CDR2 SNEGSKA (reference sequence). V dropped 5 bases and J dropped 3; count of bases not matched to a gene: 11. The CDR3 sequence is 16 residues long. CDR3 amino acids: CSARRLAGGTNYEQYF. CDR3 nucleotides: TGCAGTGCTCGGAGGCTAGCGGGGGGGACAAACTACGAGCAGTACTTC.

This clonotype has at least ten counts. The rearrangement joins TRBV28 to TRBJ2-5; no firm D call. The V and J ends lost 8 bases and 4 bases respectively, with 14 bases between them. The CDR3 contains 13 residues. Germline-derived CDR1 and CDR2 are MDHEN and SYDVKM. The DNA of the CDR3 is TGTGCCAGCTCCCCCGGCTCAGGAGAGACCCAGTACTTC. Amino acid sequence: CASSPGSGETQYF.

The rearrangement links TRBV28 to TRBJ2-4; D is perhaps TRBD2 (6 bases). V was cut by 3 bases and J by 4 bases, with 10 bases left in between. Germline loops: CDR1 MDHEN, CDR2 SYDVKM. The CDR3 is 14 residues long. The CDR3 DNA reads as TGTGCCAGCAGTTTGAGGGAGGATAAAAACATTCAGTACTTC. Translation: CASSLREDKNIQYF. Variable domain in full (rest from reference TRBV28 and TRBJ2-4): DVKVTQSSRYLVKRTGEKVFLECVQDMDHENMFWYRQDPGLGLRLIYFSYDVKMKEKGDIPEGYSVSREKKERFSLILESASTNQTSMYLCASSLREDKNIQYFGAGTRLSVL.

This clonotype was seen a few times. CDR3 in DNA: TGCAGTGCTAGGTCGGGCCACGAGCAGTACTTC. Protein product: CSARSGHEQYF. This chain uses TRBV20-1 with TRBJ2-7, with D unresolved. Germline CDR1 is DFQATT and CDR2 is SNEGSKA (reference sequence). The V end was cut by 3 bases, the J end by 5 bases, with 8 bases between. The CDR3 is 11 residues long.

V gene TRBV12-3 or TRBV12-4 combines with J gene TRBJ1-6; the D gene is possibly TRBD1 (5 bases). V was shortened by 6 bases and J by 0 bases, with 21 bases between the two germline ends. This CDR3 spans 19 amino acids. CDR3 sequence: CASSPSRTQQSSYNSPLHF. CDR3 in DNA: TGTGCCAGCAGCCCTAGTCGGACACAACAGAGCTCCTATAATTCACCCCTCCACTTT.

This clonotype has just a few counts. CDR3 amino acids: CASSQNVPTDTQYF. In DNA form, the CDR3 reads TGCGCCAGCAGCCAAAACGTACCCACAGATACGCAGTATTTT. V gene TRBV4-1 combines with J gene TRBJ2-3, with D unclear. The CDR3 loop spans 14 amino acids. Per germline, CDR1 MGHRA and CDR2 YSYEKL. V gave up 2 bases and J gave up 2 bases, with 8 bases separating them.

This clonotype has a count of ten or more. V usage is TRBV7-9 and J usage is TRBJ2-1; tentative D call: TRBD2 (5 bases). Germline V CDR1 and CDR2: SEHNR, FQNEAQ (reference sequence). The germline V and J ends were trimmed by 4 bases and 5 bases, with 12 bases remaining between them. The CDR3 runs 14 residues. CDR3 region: CASSSYRGNNEQFF. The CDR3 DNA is TGTGCCAGCAGCTCATACCGGGGTAACAATGAGCAGTTCTTC.

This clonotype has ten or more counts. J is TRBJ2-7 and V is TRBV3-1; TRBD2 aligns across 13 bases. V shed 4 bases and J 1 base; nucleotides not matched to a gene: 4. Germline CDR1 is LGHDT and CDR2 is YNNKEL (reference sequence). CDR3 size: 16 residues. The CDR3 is CASSLRLAGGSYEQYF. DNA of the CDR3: TGTGCCAGCAGCCTACGACTAGCGGGGGGATCCTACGAGCAGTACTTC.

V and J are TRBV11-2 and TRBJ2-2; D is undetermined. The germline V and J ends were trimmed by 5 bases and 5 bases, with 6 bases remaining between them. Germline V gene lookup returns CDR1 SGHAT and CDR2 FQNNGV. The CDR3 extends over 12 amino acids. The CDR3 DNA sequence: TGTGCCAGCAGCGTAGTAACCGGGGAGCTGTTTTTT. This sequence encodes CASSVVTGELFF.

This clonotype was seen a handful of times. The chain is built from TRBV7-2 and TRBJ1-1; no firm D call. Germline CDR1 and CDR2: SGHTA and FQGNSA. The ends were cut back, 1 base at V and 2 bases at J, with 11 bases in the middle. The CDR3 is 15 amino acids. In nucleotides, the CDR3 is TGTGCCAGCAGCTTAGTGCAGACACCTAACACTGAAGCTTTCTTT. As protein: CASSLVQTPNTEAFF.

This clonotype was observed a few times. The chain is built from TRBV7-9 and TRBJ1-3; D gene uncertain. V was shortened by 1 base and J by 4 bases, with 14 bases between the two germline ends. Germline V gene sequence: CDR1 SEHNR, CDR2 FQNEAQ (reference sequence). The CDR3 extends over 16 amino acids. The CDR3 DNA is TGTGCCAGCAGCTTAGAGCCAGGAATAAAAGGAAACACCATATATTTT. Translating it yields CASSLEPGIKGNTIYF.

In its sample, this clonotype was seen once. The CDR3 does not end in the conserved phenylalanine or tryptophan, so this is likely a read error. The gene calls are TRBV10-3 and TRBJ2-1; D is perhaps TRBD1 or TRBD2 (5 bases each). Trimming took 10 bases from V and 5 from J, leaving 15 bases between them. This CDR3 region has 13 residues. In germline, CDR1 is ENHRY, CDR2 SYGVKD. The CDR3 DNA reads TGTGCCAACCGGGACGGAACTCACAATGAGCAGTTCTCC. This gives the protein CANRDGTHNEQFS.

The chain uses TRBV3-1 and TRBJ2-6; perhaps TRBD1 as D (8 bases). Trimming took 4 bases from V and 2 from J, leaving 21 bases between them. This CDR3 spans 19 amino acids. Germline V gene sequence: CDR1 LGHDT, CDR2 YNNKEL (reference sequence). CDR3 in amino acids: CASSPQVRTGRAGANVLTF. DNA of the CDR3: TGTGCCAGCAGCCCCCAAGTCCGGACAGGGAGGGCTGGGGCCAACGTCCTGACTTTC.

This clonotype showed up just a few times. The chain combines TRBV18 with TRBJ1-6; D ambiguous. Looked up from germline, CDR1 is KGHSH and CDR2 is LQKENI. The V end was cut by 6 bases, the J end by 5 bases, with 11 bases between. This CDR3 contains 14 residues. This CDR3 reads CASSLAGDNSPLHF. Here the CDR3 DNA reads TGTGCCAGCTCCCTCGCCGGAGATAATTCACCCCTCCACTTT.

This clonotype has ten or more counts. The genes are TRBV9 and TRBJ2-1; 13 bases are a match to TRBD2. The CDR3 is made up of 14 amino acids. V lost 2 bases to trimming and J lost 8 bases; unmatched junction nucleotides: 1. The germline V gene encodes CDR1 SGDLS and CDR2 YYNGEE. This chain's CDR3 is CASSVTSGGYEQFF. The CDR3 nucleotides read TGTGCCAGCAGCGTGACTAGCGGGGGGTATGAGCAGTTCTTC.

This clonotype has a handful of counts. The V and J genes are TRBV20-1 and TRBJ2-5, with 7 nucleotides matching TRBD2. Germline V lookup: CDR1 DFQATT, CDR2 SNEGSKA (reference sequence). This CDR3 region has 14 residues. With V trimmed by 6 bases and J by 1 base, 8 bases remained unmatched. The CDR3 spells CSALTLAGQETQYF. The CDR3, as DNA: TGCAGTGCCCTTACCTTAGCGGGCCAAGAGACCCAGTACTTC.